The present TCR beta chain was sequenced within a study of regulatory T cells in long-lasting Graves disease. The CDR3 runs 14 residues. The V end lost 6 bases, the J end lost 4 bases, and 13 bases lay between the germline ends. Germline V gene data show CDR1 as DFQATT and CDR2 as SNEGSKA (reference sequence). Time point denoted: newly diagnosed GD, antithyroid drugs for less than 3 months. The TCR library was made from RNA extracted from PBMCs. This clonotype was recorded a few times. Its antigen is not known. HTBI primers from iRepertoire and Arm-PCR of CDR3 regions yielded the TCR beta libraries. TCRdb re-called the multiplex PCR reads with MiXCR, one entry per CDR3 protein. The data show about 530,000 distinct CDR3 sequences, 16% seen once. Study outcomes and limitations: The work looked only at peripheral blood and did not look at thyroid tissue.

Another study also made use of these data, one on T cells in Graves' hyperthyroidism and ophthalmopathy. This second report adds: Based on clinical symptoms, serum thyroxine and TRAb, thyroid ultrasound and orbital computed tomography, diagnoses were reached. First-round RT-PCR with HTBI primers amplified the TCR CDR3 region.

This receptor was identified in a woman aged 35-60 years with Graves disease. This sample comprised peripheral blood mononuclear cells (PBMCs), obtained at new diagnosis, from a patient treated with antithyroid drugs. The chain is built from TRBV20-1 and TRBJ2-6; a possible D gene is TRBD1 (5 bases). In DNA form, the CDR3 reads TGCAGTGCGCCTGACAGTGCCGGGGCCAACGTCCTGACTTTC. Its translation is CSAPDSAGANVLTF.